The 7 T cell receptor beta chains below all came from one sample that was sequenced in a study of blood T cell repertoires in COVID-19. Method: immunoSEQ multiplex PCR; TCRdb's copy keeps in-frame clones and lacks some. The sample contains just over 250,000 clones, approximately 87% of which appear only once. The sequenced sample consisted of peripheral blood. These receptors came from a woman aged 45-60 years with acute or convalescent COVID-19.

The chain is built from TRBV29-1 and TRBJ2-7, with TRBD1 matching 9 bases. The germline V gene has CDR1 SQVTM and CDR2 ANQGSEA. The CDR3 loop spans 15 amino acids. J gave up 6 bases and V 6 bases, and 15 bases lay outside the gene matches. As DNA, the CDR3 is TGCAGCGTCAGTCACACAGGGGGCTGGGGAGGCGAGCAGTACTTC. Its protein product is CSVSHTGGWGGEQYF.

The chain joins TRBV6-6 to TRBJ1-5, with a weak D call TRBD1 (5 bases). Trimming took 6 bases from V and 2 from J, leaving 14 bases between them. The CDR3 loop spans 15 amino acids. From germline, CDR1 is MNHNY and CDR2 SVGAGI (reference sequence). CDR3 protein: CASSRHLGGNQPQHF. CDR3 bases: TGTGCCAGCAGCCGACACCTAGGGGGCAATCAGCCCCAGCATTTT.

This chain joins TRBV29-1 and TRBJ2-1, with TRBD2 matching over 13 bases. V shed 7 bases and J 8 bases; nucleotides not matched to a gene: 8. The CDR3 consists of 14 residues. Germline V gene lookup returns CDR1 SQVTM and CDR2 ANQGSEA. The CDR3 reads CSAEGLAGADEQFF. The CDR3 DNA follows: TGCAGCGCCGAAGGACTAGCGGGAGCGGATGAGCAGTTCTTC.

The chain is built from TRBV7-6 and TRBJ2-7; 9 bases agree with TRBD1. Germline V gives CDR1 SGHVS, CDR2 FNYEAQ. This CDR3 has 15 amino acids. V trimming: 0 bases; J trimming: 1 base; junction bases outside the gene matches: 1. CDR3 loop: CASSLAGQGSYEQYF. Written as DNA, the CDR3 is TGTGCCAGCAGCTTAGCTGGACAGGGGTCCTACGAGCAGTACTTC.

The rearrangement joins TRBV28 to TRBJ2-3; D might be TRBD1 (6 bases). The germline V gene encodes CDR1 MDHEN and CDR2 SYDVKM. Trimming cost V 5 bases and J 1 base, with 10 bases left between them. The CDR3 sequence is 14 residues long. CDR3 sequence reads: CASSPWTGTDTQYF. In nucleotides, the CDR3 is TGTGCCAGCAGTCCATGGACAGGCACAGATACGCAGTATTTT.

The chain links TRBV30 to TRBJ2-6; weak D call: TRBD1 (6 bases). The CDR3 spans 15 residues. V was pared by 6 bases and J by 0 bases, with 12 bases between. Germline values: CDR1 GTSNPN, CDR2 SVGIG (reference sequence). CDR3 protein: CACGGSLSGANVLTF. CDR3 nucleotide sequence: TGTGCCTGTGGGGGCAGTCTCTCTGGGGCCAACGTCCTGACTTTC.

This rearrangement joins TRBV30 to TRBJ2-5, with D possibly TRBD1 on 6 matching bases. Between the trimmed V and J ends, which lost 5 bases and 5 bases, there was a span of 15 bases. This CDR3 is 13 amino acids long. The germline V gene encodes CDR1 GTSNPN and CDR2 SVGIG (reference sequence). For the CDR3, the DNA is TGTGCCTGGGAACCAGGGGTCCGCGAGACCCAGTACTTC. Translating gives CAWEPGVRETQYF.